The entry that follows covers one TCR beta chain sequence. Its antigen remains unidentified. Distinct nucleotide sequences in the sample also encode this CDR3. This table comes from immunoSEQ multiplex PCR, and its TCRdb copy is limited to in-frame clones, with some not included. The table shows about 2 million clones, with about 95% occurring only once. Trimming removed 3 bases from V and 3 bases from J, with 12 bases in between. The germline CDR1 and CDR2 sequences are MGHRA and YSYEKL. The CDR3 extends over 14 amino acids. Naivety among CD8 cells was defined by CD45RO negativity and positive CCR7 selection, thereby excluding terminally differentiated effector memory CD45RA+ cells. Recent vaccinations or acute infections were absent in the healthy HIV-negative adult donors. The entry originates in a study of shared clonotypes between healthy human individuals. General observations from the study: Shared clonotypes across all four donors exceeded non-shared ones in generation probability.

The genes are TRBV4-1 and TRBJ2-7; no reliable D call. Sequenced input: naive CD8+ T cells sorted from blood. This receptor was taken from a man between 18 and 35 years old in good health. For the CDR3, the DNA is TGCGCCAGCAGCCAGGACCCCACGGACTACGAGCAGTACTTC. Translated, it gives CASSQDPTDYEQYF.